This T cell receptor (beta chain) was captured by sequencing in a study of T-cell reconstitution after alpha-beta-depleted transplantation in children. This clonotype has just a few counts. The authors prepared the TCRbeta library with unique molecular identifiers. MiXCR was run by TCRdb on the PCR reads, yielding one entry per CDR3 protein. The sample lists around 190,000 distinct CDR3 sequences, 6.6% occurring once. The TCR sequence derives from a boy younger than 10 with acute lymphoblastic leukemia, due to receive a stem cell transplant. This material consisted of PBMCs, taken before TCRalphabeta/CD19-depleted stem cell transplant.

CDR3: CASSLQGDEQFF. Written as DNA, the CDR3 is TGTGCCAGCAGTTTGCAAGGAGATGAGCAGTTCTTC. The V call is TRBV12-3 or TRBV12-4, the J call TRBJ2-1; D is unclear. The CDR3 consists of 12 residues. The V end lost 3 bases, the J end lost 8 bases, and 8 bases lay between the germline ends.